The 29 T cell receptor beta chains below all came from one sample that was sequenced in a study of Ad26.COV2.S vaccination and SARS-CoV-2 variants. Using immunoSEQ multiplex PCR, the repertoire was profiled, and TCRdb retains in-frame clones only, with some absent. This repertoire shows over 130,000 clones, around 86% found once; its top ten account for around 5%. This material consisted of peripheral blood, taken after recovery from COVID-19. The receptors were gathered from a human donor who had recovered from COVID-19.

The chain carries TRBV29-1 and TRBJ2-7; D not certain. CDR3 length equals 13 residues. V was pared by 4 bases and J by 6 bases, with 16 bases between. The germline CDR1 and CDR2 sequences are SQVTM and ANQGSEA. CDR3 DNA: TGCAGCGTTGTGGCCGCGAGTGGGGTCGAGCAGTACTTC. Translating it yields CSVVAASGVEQYF.

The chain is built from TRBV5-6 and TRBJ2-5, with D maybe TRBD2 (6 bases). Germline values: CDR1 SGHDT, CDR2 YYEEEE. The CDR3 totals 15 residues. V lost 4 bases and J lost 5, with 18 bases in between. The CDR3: CASSPLGPAGETQYF. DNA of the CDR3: TGTGCCAGCAGCCCCCTCGGACCCGCGGGGGAGACCCAGTACTTC.

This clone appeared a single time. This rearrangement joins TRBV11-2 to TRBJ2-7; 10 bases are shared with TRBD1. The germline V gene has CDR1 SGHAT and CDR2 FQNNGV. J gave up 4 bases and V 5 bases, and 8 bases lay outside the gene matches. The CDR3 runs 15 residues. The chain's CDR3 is CASSPPGTGVYEQYF. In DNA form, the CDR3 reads TGTGCCAGCAGCCCCCCCGGGACAGGGGTATACGAGCAGTACTTC.

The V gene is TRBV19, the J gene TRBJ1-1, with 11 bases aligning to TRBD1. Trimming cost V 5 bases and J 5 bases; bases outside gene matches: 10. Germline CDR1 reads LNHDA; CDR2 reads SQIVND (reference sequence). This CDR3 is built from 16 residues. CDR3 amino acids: CASSPHSGTGGTEAFF. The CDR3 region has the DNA TGTGCCAGTAGTCCCCACAGCGGGACAGGGGGAACTGAAGCTTTCTTT.

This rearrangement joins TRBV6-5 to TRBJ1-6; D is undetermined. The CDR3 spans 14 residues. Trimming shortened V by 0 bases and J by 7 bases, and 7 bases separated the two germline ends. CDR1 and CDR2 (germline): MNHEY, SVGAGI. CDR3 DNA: TGTGCCAGCAGTTACTCTTCCGTAAATTCACCCCTCCACTTT. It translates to CASSYSSVNSPLHF.

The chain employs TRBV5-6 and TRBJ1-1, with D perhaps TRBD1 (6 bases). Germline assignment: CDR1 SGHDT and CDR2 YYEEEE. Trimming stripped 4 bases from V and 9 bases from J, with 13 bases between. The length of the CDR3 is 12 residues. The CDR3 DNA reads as TGTGCCAGCAGCCCCGACAGGTCCCAAGCTTTCTTT. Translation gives CASSPDRSQAFF.

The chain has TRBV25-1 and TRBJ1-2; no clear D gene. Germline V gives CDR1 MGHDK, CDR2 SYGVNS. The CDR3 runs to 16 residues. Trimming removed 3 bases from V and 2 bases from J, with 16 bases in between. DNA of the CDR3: TGTGCCAGCAGTGAGGGGTGGTCAGGAGACAACTATGGCTACACCTTC. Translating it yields CASSEGWSGDNYGYTF.

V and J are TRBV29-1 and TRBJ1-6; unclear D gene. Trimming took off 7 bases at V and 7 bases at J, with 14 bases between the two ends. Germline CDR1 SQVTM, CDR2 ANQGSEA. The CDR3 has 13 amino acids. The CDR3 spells CSAAPGGNSPLHF. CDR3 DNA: TGCAGCGCGGCCCCGGGCGGGAATTCACCCCTCCACTTT.

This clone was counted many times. CDR3 loop: CACRARGAVPWSEAFF. In nucleotides, the CDR3 is TGTGCCTGCAGGGCGAGGGGGGCAGTTCCTTGGTCTGAAGCTTTCTTT. The chain combines TRBV30 with TRBJ1-1; D possibly corresponds to TRBD1 (6 bases). CDR3 length: 16 amino acids. V lost 6 bases and J 6 bases, leaving 26 bases between the germline ends. CDR1 is GTSNPN, CDR2 SVGIG, per germline (reference sequence).

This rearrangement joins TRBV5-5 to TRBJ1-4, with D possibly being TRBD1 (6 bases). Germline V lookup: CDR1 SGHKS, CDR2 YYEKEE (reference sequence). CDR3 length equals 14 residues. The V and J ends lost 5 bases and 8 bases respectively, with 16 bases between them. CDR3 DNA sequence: TGTGCCAGCAGACCCGGGGGCCTCGTCGAAAAACTGTTTTTT. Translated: CASRPGGLVEKLFF.

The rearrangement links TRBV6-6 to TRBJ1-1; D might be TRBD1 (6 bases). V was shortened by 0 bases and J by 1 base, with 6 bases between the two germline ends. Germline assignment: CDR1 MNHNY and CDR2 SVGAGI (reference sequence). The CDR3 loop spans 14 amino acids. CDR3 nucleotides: TGTGCCAGCAGTTACTCACAGGGGAACACTGAAGCTTTCTTT. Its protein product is CASSYSQGNTEAFF.

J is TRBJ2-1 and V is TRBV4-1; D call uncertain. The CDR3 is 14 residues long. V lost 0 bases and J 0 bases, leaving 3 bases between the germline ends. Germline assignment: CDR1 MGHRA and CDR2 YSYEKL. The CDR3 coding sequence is TGCGCCAGCAGCCAAGAGAACTCCTACAATGAGCAGTTCTTC. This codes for CASSQENSYNEQFF.

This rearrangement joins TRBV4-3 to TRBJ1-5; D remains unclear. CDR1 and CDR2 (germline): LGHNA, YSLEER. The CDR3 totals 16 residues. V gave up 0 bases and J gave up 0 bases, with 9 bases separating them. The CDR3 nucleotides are TGCGCCAGCAGCCAAGATCGGTCCGATAGCAATCAGCCCCAGCATTTT. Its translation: CASSQDRSDSNQPQHF.

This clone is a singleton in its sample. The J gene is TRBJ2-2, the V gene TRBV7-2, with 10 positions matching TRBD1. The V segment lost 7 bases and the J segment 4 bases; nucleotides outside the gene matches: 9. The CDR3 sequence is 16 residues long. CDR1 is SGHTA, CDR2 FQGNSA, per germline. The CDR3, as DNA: TGTGCCAGCACCCCTCCGGGACAGGGGTTCACCGGGGAGCTGTTTTTT. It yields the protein CASTPPGQGFTGELFF.

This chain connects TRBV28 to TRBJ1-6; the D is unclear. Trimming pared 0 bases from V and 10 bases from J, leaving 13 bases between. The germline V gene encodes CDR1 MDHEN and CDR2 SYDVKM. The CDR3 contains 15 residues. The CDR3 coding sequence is TGTGCCAGCAGTTTATGGGGAGGAAGATACTCACCCCTCCACTTT. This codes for CASSLWGGRYSPLHF.

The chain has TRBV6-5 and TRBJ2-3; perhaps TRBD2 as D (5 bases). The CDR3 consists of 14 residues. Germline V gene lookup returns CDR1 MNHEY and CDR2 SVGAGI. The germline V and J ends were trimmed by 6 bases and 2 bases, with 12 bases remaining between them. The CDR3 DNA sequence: TGTGCCAGCAGCTCCGGGATCTTCACAGATACGCAGTATTTT. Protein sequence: CASSSGIFTDTQYF.

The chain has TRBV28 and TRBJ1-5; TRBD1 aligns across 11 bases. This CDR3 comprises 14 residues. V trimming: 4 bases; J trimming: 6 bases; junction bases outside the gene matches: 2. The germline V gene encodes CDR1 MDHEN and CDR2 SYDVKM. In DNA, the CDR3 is TGTGCCAGCAGTTCCGGGACAGGGGGTCAGCCCCAGCATTTT. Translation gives CASSSGTGGQPQHF.

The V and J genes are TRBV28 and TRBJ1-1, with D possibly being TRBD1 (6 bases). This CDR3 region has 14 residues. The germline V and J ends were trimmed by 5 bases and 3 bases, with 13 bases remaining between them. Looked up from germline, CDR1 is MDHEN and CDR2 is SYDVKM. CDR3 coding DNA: TGTGCCAGCAGTACGCCACAGGGCCACACTGAAGCTTTCTTT. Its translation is CASSTPQGHTEAFF.

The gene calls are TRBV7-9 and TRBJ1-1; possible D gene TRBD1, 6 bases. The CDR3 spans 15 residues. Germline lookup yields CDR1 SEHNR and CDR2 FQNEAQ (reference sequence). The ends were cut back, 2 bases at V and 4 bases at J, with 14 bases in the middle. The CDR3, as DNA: TGTGCCAGCAGCTTATCAGGGGATGGGGGCACTGAAGCTTTCTTT. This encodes CASSLSGDGGTEAFF.

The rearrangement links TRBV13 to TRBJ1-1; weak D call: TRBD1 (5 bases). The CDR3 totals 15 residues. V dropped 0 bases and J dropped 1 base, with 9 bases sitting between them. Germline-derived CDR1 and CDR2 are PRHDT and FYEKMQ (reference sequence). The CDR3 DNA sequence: TGTGCCAGCAGCTTAGGGGGGCGGACGAACACTGAAGCTTTCTTT. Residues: CASSLGGRTNTEAFF.

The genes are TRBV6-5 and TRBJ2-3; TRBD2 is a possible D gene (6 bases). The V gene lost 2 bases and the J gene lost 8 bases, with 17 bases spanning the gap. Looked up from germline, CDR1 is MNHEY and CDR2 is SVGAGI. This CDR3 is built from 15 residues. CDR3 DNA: TGTGCCAGCAGTTACCATTCGGGCGGGGACGGTACGCAGTATTTT. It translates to CASSYHSGGDGTQYF.

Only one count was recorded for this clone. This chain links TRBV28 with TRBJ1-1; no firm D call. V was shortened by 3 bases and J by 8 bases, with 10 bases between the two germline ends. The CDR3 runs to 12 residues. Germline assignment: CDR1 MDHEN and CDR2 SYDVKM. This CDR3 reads CASSFSAAEAFF. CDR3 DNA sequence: TGTGCCAGCAGTTTTAGTGCAGCCGAAGCTTTCTTT.

The CDR3 DNA sequence: TGTGCCAGCAGCCCAAAGGCCGGGACTAGCGAGTACAATGAGCAGTTCTTC. This gives the protein CASSPKAGTSEYNEQFF. The rearrangement joins TRBV7-2 to TRBJ2-1; 10 bases match TRBD2. The V gene's germline CDR1 is SGHTA and CDR2 FQGNSA. This CDR3 has 17 residues. With V trimmed by 5 bases and J by 4 bases, 11 bases remained unmatched.

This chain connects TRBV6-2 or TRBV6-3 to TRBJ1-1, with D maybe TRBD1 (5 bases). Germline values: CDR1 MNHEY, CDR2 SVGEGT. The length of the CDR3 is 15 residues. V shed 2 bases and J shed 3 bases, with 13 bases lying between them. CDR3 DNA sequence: TGTGCCAGCAGTTACGACCCCCGGGGGGACACTGAAGCTTTCTTT. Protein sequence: CASSYDPRGDTEAFF.

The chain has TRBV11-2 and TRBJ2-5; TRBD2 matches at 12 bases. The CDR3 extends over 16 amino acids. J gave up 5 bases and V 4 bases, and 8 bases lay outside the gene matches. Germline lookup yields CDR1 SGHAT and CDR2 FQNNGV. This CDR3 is CASSWTSSGRGETQYF. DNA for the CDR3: TGTGCCAGCAGCTGGACATCTAGCGGGAGGGGGGAGACCCAGTACTTC.

The CDR3 bases are TGTGCCAGCAGAGGCCAGGCGGGACCCTATAATTCACCCCTCCACTTT. Its translation is CASRGQAGPYNSPLHF. This chain uses TRBV28 with TRBJ1-6, with a weak D call TRBD1 (5 bases). The V end lost 6 bases, the J end lost 2 bases, and 14 bases lay between the germline ends. Germline V gene data show CDR1 as MDHEN and CDR2 as SYDVKM. This CDR3 spans 16 amino acids.

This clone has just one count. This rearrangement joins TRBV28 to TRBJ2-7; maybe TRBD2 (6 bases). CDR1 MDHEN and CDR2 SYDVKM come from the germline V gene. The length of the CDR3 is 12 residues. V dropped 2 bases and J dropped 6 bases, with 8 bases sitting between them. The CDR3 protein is CASSLGAGEQYF. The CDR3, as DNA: TGTGCCAGCAGTTTAGGAGCGGGCGAGCAGTACTTC. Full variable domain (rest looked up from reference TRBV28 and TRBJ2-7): DVKVTQSSRYLVKRTGEKVFLECVQDMDHENMFWYRQDPGLGLRLIYFSYDVKMKEKGDIPEGYSVSREKKERFSLILESASTNQTSMYLCASSLGAGEQYFGPGTRLTVT.

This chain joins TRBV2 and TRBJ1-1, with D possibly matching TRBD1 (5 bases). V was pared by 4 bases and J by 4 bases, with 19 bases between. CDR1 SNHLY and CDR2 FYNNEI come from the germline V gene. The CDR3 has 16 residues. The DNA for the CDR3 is TGTGCCAGCAGTGTCCGGTCCTGGGGGACTATCACTGAAGCTTTCTTT. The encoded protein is CASSVRSWGTITEAFF.

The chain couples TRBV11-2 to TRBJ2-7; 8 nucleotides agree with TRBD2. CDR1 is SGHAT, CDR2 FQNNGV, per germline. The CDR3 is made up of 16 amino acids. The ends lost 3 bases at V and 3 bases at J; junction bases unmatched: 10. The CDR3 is CASSFYPGLGFYEQYF. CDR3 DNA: TGTGCCAGCAGCTTTTACCCGGGACTAGGTTTCTACGAGCAGTACTTC.